These T cell receptor beta chains were read from a single sample in a study of CD8+ T cells in alopecia areata. The assay was immunoSEQ multiplex PCR, and TCRdb's table has in-frame clones only and misses some. The sample lists 150,000 to 200,000 clones; around 60% were seen once. Specimen: CD4+ T cells sorted from blood, collected at week 4, from a patient treated with tofacitinib. The receptors originated from a human donor with alopecia areata. Both conserved end residues are part of each CDR3. D genes are given only for firm matches. Clone size appears in some rows only: once, few, many, or a class for an expanded clone.

clone_size,cdr3_length,j_call,v_call,d_call,cdr3_aa,cdr3_nt
-,13,TRBJ1-2,TRBV30,TRBD1,CAWSPDRGNGYTF,TGTGCCTGGAGCCCGGACAGGGGGAATGGCTACACCTTC
-,14,TRBJ1-1,TRBV15,-,CATSSGAGNTEAFF,TGTGCCACCAGCAGCGGTGCAGGGAACACTGAAGCTTTCTTT
-,13,TRBJ1-2,TRBV19,TRBD1,CASSRDRVYGYTF,TGTGCCAGTTCCAGGGACAGGGTCTATGGCTACACCTTC
-,13,TRBJ1-5,TRBV30,-,CAWSPWAQGPQHF,TGTGCCTGGAGCCCCTGGGCCCAAGGGCCCCAGCATTTT
-,13,TRBJ1-2,TRBV29-1,-,CSGGETLLYGYTF,TGCAGCGGCGGCGAGACACTGCTTTATGGCTACACCTTC
-,15,TRBJ2-7,TRBV29-1,-,CSVELIRRGQGEQYF,TGCAGCGTTGAACTTATCCGCAGGGGACAAGGCGAGCAGTACTTC
once,15,TRBJ2-7,TRBV7-8,TRBD1,CASSLARDRPYEQYF,TGTGCCAGCAGCTTAGCGAGGGACAGGCCCTACGAGCAGTACTTC
few,12,TRBJ2-5,TRBV29-1,-,CSVVRAEETQYF,TGCAGCGTTGTACGCGCTGAAGAGACCCAGTACTTC
-,17,TRBJ2-3,TRBV7-2,TRBD2,CASSPRPTGTRADTQYF,TGTGCCAGCAGTCCCAGACCCACCGGGACTAGGGCAGATACGCAGTATTTT
-,15,TRBJ2-2,TRBV30,-,CAWTRGGRPAGELFF,TGTGCCTGGACCCGAGGGGGGAGGCCCGCCGGGGAGCTGTTTTTT
-,12,TRBJ2-7,TRBV6-5,-,CASSGGATEQYF,TGTGCCAGCAGTGGTGGAGCTACCGAGCAGTACTTC
-,18,TRBJ1-6,TRBV27,TRBD1,CASSLGTGQGRNTSPLHF,TGTGCCAGCAGTTTAGGGACAGGACAGGGGAGGAATACGTCACCCCTCCACTTT
few,15,TRBJ1-5,TRBV7-9,-,CASSPSGLSNQPQHF,TGTGCCAGCAGCCCATCCGGGCTTAGCAATCAGCCCCAGCATTTT
-,13,TRBJ1-1,TRBV11-1,-,CASSSTGSELTFF,TGTGCCAGCAGCTCGACAGGATCGGAATTAACTTTCTTT
-,14,TRBJ1-1,TRBV6-5,-,CASSYSTGNTEAFF,TGTGCCAGCAGTTACTCGACAGGGAACACTGAAGCTTTCTTT
few,14,TRBJ2-2,TRBV2,-,CASRPLSGAGELFF,TGTGCCAGCAGGCCCCTGTCGGGGGCCGGGGAGCTGTTTTTT
-,13,TRBJ2-3,TRBV7-2,-,CASSLAVADTQYF,TGTGCCAGCAGCTTAGCCGTGGCAGATACGCAGTATTTT
-,12,TRBJ2-3,TRBV30,-,CACGDDTDTQYF,TGTGCCTGCGGGGACGACACAGATACGCAGTATTTT
-,13,TRBJ2-3,TRBV30,-,CAWSVRGTDTQYF,TGTGCCTGGAGTGTTAGGGGCACAGATACGCAGTATTTT
-,13,TRBJ1-1,TRBV5-4,-,CASSLGMNTEAFF,TGTGCCAGCAGCCTCGGCATGAACACTGAAGCTTTCTTT
-,15,TRBJ1-5,TRBV11-2,-,CASSSGTHFNQPQHF,TGTGCCAGCAGCTCTGGGACTCACTTCAATCAGCCCCAGCATTTT
-,15,TRBJ1-5,TRBV27,TRBD1,CASSSGTGSNQPQHF,TGTGCCAGCAGTTCCGGGACAGGTAGCAATCAGCCCCAGCATTTT